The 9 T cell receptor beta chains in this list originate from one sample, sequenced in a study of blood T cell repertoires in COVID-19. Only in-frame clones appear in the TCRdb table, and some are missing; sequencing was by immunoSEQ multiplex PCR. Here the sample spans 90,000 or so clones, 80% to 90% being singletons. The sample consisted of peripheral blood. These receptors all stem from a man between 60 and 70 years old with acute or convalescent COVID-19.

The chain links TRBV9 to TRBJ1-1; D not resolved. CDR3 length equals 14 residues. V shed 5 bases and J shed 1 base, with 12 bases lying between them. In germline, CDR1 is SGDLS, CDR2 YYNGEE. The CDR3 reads CASSYVLPNTEAFF. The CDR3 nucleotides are TGTGCCAGCAGTTACGTACTGCCGAACACTGAAGCTTTCTTT.

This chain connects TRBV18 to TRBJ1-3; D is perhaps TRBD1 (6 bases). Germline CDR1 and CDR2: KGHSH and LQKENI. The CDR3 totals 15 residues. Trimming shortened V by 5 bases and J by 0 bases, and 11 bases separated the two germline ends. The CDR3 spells CASSEGGSSGNTIYF. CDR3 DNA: TGTGCCAGCTCAGAGGGGGGGAGCTCTGGAAACACCATATATTTT.

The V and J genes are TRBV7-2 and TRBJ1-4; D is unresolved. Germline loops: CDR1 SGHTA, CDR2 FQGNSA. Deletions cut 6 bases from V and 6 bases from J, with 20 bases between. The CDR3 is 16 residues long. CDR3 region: CASSLQVAVTDEKLFF. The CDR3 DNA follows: TGTGCCAGCAGTCTTCAAGTAGCGGTTACGGATGAAAAACTGTTTTTT.

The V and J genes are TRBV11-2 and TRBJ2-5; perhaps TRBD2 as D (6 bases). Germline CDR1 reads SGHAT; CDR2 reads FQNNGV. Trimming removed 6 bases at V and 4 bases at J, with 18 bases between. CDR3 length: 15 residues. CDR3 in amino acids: CASSHSRGSTETQYF. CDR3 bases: TGTGCCAGCAGTCACTCACGGGGGTCTACAGAGACCCAGTACTTC.

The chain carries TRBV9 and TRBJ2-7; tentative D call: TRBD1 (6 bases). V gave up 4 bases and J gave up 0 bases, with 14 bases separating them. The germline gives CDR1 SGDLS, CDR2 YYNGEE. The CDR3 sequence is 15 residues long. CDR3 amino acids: CASSPGQFSSYEQYF. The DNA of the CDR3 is TGTGCCAGCAGCCCTGGACAGTTTAGCTCCTACGAGCAGTACTTC.

DNA of the CDR3: TGTGCCAGCAGCTTAGGTCAGGGCGAAGATCAGCCCCAGCATTTT. Translating gives CASSLGQGEDQPQHF. The chain carries TRBV7-2 and TRBJ1-5, with D maybe TRBD1 (5 bases). The CDR3 has 15 residues. Germline assignment: CDR1 SGHTA and CDR2 FQGNSA. V lost 1 base, J lost 5 bases, and 12 bases lay in between.

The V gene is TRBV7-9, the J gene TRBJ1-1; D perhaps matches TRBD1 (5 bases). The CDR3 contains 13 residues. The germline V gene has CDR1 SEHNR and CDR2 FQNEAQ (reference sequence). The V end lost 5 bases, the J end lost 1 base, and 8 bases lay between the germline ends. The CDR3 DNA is TGTGCCAGCAGCAATAGGGGGAACACTGAAGCTTTCTTT. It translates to CASSNRGNTEAFF.

CDR3 region: CASRLRQGFATEAFF. In DNA, the CDR3 is TGTGCCAGCAGACTACGACAGGGGTTTGCCACTGAAGCTTTCTTT. The chain uses TRBV6-5 and TRBJ1-1; 8 nucleotides line up with TRBD1. Germline CDR1 MNHEY, CDR2 SVGAGI. The CDR3 sequence is 15 residues long. The J segment lost 4 bases and the V segment lost 6 bases, leaving 10 bases of the junction unmatched.

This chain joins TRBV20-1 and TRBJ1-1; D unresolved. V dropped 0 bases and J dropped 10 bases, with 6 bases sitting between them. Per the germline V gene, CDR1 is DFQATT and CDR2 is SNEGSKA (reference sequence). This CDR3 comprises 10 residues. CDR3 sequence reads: CSARDTGAFF. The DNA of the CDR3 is TGCAGTGCTAGAGATACCGGAGCTTTCTTT.